This entry is about one T cell receptor (beta chain). The record originates from a study of blood T cell repertoires in COVID-19. Study summary: Researchers got acute and convalescent COVID-19 samples from the United States, Italy and Spain. PBMCs, B-cell-depleted T cells, or T cells were the source of the cDNA or gDNA that made up the material.

Per the germline V gene, CDR1 is LNHDA and CDR2 is SQIVND (reference sequence). Trimming removed 0 bases at V and 5 bases at J, with 10 bases between. The CDR3 sequence is 14 residues long. Authors' processing steps: Reference gene primer amplification in the assay estimated nucleated cell counts. The table came from immunoSEQ multiplex PCR; TCRdb's copy has only in-frame clones and leaves some out. The V and J calls and clone size come from that table; D and trimming were worked out from the DNA. The data hold under 100,000 clones, with over 75% observed a single time. V gene TRBV19 combines with J gene TRBJ1-1; maybe TRBD1 (6 bases). The source is an older woman with acute or convalescent COVID-19. The sample was peripheral blood. CDR3 amino acids: CASSIETQGTEAFF. The DNA for the CDR3 is TGTGCCAGTAGTATAGAAACCCAGGGGACTGAAGCTTTCTTT.